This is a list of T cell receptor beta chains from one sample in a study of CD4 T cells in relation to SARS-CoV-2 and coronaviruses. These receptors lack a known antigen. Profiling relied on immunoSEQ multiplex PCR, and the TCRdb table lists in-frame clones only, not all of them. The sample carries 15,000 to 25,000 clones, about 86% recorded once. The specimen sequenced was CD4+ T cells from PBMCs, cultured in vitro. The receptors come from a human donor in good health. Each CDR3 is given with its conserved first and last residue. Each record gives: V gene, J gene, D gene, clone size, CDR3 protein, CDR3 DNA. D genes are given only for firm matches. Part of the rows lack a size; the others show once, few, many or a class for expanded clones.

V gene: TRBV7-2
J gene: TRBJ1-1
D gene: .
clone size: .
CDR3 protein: CASSTQSVMEAFF
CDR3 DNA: TGTGCCAGCAGCACTCAATCTGTCATGGAAGCTTTCTTT

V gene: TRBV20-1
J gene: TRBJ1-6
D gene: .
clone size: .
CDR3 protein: CSASRADTYNSPLHF
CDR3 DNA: TGCAGTGCTAGTCGGGCGGACACCTATAATTCACCCCTCCACTTT

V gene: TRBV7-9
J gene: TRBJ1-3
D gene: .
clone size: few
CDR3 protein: CASSLVGGLVGNTIYF
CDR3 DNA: TGTGCCAGCAGCTTAGTCGGGGGGTTAGTTGGAAACACCATATATTTT

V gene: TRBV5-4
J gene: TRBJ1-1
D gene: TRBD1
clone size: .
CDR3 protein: CASSFPGQGAGAFF
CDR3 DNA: TGTGCCAGCAGCTTTCCGGGACAGGGGGCTGGAGCTTTCTTT

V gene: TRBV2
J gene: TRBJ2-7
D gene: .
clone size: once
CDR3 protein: CASSAQGTGTLYEQYF
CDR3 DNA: TGTGCCAGCAGCGCTCAAGGAACCGGGACTCTATACGAGCAGTACTTC

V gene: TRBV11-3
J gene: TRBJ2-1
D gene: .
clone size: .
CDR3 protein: CASSFTGSTYNEQFF
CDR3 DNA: TGTGCCAGCAGCTTCACGGGGAGTACCTACAATGAGCAGTTCTTC

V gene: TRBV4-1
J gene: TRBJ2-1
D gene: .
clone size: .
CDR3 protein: CASSQTPGGLNEQFF
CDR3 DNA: TGCGCCAGCAGCCAAACACCGGGGGGCCTCAATGAGCAGTTCTTC

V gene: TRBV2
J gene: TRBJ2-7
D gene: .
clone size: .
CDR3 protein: CASRGWAINYEQYF
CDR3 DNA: TGTGCCAGCAGGGGGTGGGCGATCAACTACGAGCAGTACTTC

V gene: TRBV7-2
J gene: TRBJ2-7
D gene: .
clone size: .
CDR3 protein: CASSLATYEQYF
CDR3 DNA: TGTGCCAGCAGCTTAGCTACCTACGAGCAGTACTTC

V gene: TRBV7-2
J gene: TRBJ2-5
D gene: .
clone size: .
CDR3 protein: CASSLAGVREETQYF
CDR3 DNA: TGTGCCAGCAGCTTAGCGGGCGTCAGGGAGGAGACCCAGTACTTC

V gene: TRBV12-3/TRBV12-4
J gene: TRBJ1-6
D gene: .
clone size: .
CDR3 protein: CASSFNIGSPLHF
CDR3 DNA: TGTGCCAGCAGTTTCAACATCGGTTCACCCCTCCACTTT

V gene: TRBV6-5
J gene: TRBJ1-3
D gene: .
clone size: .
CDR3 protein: CASMGELGNTIYF
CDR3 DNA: TGTGCCAGCATGGGGGAATTGGGAAACACCATATATTTT

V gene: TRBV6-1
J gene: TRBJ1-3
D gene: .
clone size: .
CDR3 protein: CASSELNTIYF
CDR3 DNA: TGTGCCAGCAGTGAACTAAACACCATATATTTT

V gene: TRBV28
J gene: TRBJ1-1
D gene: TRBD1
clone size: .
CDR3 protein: CASKAGGGGEAFF
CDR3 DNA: TGTGCCAGCAAGGCAGGGGGTGGGGGTGAAGCTTTCTTT

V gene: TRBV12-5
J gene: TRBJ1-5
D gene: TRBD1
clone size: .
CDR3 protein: CASGLVTGVHNQPQHF
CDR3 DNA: TGTGCTAGTGGTTTGGTCACAGGGGTTCACAATCAGCCCCAGCATTTT

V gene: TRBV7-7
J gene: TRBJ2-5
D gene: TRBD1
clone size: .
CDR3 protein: CASSTGTAQETQYF
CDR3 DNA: TGTGCCAGCAGCACAGGGACAGCACAAGAGACCCAGTACTTC

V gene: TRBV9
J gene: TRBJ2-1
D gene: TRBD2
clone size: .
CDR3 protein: CASSVTGTSYNEQFF
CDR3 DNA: TGTGCCAGCAGCGTTACCGGGACTAGCTACAATGAGCAGTTCTTC

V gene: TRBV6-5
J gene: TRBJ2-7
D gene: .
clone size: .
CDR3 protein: CASSSPGPLFEQYF
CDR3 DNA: TGTGCCAGCAGCTCGCCGGGTCCCCTCTTCGAGCAGTACTTC

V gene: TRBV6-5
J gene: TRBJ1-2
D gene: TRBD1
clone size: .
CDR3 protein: CASTDRGLGVYGYTF
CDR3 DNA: TGTGCCAGCACCGACAGGGGGCTGGGGGTCTATGGCTACACCTTC

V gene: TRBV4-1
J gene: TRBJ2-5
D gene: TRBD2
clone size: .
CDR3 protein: CASSLSTSGGQETQYF
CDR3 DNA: TGCGCCAGCAGCCTTTCGACTAGCGGGGGACAAGAGACCCAGTACTTC

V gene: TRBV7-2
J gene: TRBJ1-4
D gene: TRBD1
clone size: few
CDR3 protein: CASSPGHRGREKLFF
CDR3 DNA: TGTGCCAGCAGCCCGGGCCACAGGGGGCGTGAAAAACTGTTTTTT

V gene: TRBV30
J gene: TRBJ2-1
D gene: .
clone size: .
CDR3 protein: CAWSAQRFEQFF
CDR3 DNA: TGTGCCTGGAGTGCCCAGAGATTTGAGCAGTTCTTC

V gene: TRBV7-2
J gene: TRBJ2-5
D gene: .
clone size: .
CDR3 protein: CASSLNPRGEETQYF
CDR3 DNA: TGTGCCAGCAGCTTAAACCCGAGGGGGGAAGAGACCCAGTACTTC

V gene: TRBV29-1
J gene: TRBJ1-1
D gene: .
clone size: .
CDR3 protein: CSALDSGNTEAFF
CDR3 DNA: TGCAGCGCCTTGGACAGTGGGAACACTGAAGCTTTCTTT

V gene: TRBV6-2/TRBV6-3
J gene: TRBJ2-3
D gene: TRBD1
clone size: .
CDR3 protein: CASSYSGTAQMDTQYF
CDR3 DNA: TGTGCCAGCAGTTACTCCGGGACAGCACAAATGGATACGCAGTATTTT

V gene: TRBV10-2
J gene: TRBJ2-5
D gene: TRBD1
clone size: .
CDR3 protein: CASRPGQRNQETQYF
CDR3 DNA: TGCGCCAGCAGACCGGGACAGCGTAACCAAGAGACCCAGTACTTC

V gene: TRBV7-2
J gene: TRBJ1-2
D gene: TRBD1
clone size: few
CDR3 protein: CASSLVPGGASETTF
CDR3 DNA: TGTGCCAGCAGCTTAGTTCCAGGGGGCGCGTCGGAGACCACCTTC

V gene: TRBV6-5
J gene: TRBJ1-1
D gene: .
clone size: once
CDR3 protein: CASSYISVAETEAFF
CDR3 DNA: TGTGCCAGCAGTTACATTTCTGTCGCGGAGACTGAAGCTTTCTTT

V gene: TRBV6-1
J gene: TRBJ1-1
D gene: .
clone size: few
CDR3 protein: CASSEGGSSNTEAFF
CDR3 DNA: TGTGCCAGCAGTGAAGGCGGGAGTTCTAACACTGAAGCTTTCTTT

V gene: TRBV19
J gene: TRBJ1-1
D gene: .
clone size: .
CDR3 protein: CASSIRGETEAFF
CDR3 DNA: TGTGCCAGTAGTATAAGAGGGGAGACTGAAGCTTTCTTT

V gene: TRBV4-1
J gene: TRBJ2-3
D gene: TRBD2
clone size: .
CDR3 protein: CASSQGGRVWDTQYF
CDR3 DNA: TGCGCCAGCAGCCAAGGCGGGAGGGTTTGGGATACGCAGTATTTT

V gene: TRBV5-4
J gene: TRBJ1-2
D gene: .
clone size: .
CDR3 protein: CASSTWTVKAHGYTF
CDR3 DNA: TGTGCCAGCAGCACTTGGACAGTTAAGGCCCATGGCTACACCTTC

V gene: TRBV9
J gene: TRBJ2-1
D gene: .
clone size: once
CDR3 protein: CASSETGGGNLYNEQFF
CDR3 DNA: TGTGCCAGCAGCGAAACGGGTGGCGGAAATCTTTACAATGAGCAGTTCTTC

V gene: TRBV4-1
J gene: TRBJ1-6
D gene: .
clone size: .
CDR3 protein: CASSHIFRDTNSPLHF
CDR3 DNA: TGCGCCAGCAGCCATATTTTCCGGGACACGAATTCACCCCTCCACTTT

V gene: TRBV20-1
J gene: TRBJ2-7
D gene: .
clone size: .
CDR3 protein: CSASFRDGTYEQYF
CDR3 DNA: TGCAGTGCTAGTTTCCGGGACGGGACCTACGAGCAGTACTTC

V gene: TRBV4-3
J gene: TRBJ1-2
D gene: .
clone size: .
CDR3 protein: CASSQESRGYTF
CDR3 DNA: TGCGCCAGCAGCCAAGAGAGCAGGGGATACACCTTC

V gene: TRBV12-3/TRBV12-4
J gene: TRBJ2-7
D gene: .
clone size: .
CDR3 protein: CASSLTRYYEQYF
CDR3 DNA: TGTGCCAGCAGTCTCACCAGGTACTACGAGCAGTACTTC

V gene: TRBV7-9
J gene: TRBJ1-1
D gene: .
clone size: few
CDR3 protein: CASSLDVGTEAFF
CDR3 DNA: TGTGCCAGCAGCTTAGATGTGGGCACTGAAGCTTTCTTT

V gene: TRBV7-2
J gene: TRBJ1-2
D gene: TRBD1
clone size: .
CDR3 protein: CASSPVGQGYGYTF
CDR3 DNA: TGTGCCAGCAGCCCGGTCGGACAGGGCTATGGCTACACCTTC

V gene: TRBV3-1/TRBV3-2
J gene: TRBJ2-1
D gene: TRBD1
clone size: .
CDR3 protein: CASSQEVGTGYVNEQFF
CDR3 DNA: TGTGCCAGCAGCCAAGAGGTTGGGACAGGCTATGTCAATGAGCAGTTCTTC

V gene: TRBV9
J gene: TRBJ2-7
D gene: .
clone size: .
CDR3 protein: CASSAQTDSYEQYF
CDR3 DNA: TGTGCCAGCAGCGCCCAGACAGACTCCTACGAGCAGTACTTC

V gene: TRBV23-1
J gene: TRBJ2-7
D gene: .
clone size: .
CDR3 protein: CASSQFEPEGPYEQYF
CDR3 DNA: TGCGCCAGCAGTCAATTCGAACCGGAAGGTCCCTACGAGCAGTACTTC